The next 8 T cell receptor beta chains were all read from a single sample in a study of OX40 agonist ivuxolimab in advanced cancers. Only in-frame clones appear in the TCRdb table, and some are missing; sequencing was by immunoSEQ multiplex PCR. The profile shows tens of thousands of clones, around nine tenths of them singletons. Sequenced here: CD4+ or CD8+ T cells sorted from blood, sampled in a trial of the OX40 agonist ivuxolimab. The origin of the receptors is an adult with an advanced solid tumor such as melanoma, head and neck, liver or kidney cancer.

The chain has TRBV19 and TRBJ2-5, with 11 bases matching TRBD2. The J segment lost 4 bases and the V segment lost 5 bases, leaving 6 bases of the junction unmatched. CDR3 length equals 15 residues. Germline V gene sequence: CDR1 LNHDA, CDR2 SQIVND (reference sequence). The CDR3 bases are TGTGCCAGTAGTCTTAGGACTAGCGGGTTAGAGACCCAGTACTTC. Translating it yields CASSLRTSGLETQYF.

The chain recombines TRBV30 with TRBJ2-4; D not resolved. Germline V lookup: CDR1 GTSNPN, CDR2 SVGIG (reference sequence). The CDR3 has 13 residues. V was pared by 2 bases and J by 6 bases, with 11 bases between. CDR3 sequence reads: CAWSNLGPNIQYF. In DNA form, the CDR3 reads TGTGCCTGGAGTAATTTGGGCCCAAACATTCAGTACTTC.

V and J are TRBV10-1 and TRBJ2-1, with TRBD2 matching 7 bases. The CDR3 contains 13 residues. CDR1 and CDR2 from the germline V gene are WNHNN and SYGVQD (reference sequence). Trimming at V came to 4 bases and at J to 10 bases, leaving 7 bases not matched to a gene. CDR3 nucleotide sequence: TGCGCCAGCAGTGTGGCGGGAGTAAGAGAGCAGTTCTTC. Translating gives CASSVAGVREQFF.

The V gene is TRBV11-3, the J gene TRBJ2-3, with unresolved D. The CDR3 has 16 residues. Germline assignment: CDR1 SGHNT and CDR2 YENEEA. Trimming took off 3 bases at V and 0 bases at J, with 13 bases between the two ends. This chain's CDR3 is CASSFPPGGSTDTQYF. The DNA for the CDR3 is TGTGCCAGCAGCTTTCCTCCGGGTGGCAGCACAGATACGCAGTATTTT. Full variable domain (missing parts from reference TRBV11-3 and TRBJ2-3): EAGVVQSPRYKIIEKKQPVAFWCNPISGHNTLYWYLQNLGQGPELLIRYENEEAVDDSQLPKDRFSAERLKGVDSTLKIQPAELGDSAVYLCASSFPPGGSTDTQYFGPGTRLTVL.

As DNA, the CDR3 is TGTGCCAGCAGTCTCAGGGGGCAAACGGGCACTGAAGCTTTCTTT. Translating it yields CASSLRGQTGTEAFF. The rearrangement joins TRBV27 to TRBJ1-1, with 8 bases that match TRBD1. Looked up from germline, CDR1 is MNHEY and CDR2 is SMNVEV (reference sequence). Germline trimming cut 5 bases from V and 4 bases from J; bases unmatched to any gene: 9. The CDR3 extends over 15 amino acids.

The chain employs TRBV12-5 and TRBJ1-1; tentative D call: TRBD1 (5 bases). CDR1 and CDR2 from the germline V gene are LGHNT and FRNRAP. The CDR3 sequence is 12 residues long. Trimming stripped 4 bases from V and 4 bases from J, with 7 bases between. The CDR3 sequence is CASGSGLTEAFF. The CDR3 coding sequence is TGTGCTAGTGGTTCGGGACTCACTGAAGCTTTCTTT.

This clone was found a few times. V and J are TRBV5-4 and TRBJ2-7; 8 bases line up with TRBD2. With V trimmed by 7 bases and J by 5 bases, 17 bases remained unmatched. The CDR3 covers 16 residues. Germline CDR1 reads SGHNT; CDR2 reads YYREEE (reference sequence). CDR3 sequence: CASAPGGREAPHEQYF. Here the CDR3 DNA reads TGTGCCAGCGCCCCGGGAGGGCGGGAGGCCCCCCACGAGCAGTACTTC.

The rearrangement links TRBV9 to TRBJ1-1; no definite D call. The CDR3 is 14 residues long. Germline V gene lookup returns CDR1 SGDLS and CDR2 YYNGEE. V was clipped by 0 bases and J by 1 base, with 7 bases between them. In nucleotides, the CDR3 is TGTGCCAGCAGCGTAGGGGCTTCGAACACTGAAGCTTTCTTT. Its protein is CASSVGASNTEAFF.